This passage covers 12 T cell receptor beta chains from one sample sequenced in a study of Ad26.COV2.S vaccination and SARS-CoV-2 variants. Treatment of the sample: around 19 received Ad26.COV2.S at low or high dose, single or two shots; several received placebo; per-sample allocation not given. Collection of samples fell on day 63 after the first vaccine or placebo injection. Clones were read by immunoSEQ multiplex PCR, and TCRdb kept only the in-frame ones, dropping some. This sample has some 460,000 clones; about nine tenths occur once, and the top ten carry around 1.8%. The sequencing used peripheral blood, collected in a trial of Ad26.COV2.S vaccine versus placebo. These receptors originate from a person between 18 and 65 years old who received the Ad26.COV2.S COVID-19 vaccine or a placebo.

V and J are TRBV6-5 and TRBJ2-1, with 7 bases lining up with TRBD2. Germline CDR1 is MNHEY and CDR2 is SVGAGI. V lost 4 bases and J lost 0; bases outside the gene matches: 6. CDR3 size: 16 residues. CDR3 bases: TGTGCCAGCAGTTTCAGTCCGGGGGGCTCCTACAATGAGCAGTTCTTC. As protein: CASSFSPGGSYNEQFF.

The rearrangement joins TRBV2 to TRBJ1-2; 7 nucleotides line up with TRBD1. V lost 2 bases, J lost 8 bases, and 11 bases stayed unmatched. Germline assignment: CDR1 SNHLY and CDR2 FYNNEI. This CDR3 has 15 amino acids. CDR3 residues: CASSEIDRVRRGYTF. CDR3 bases: TGTGCCAGCAGTGAAATCGACAGGGTGAGGAGAGGCTACACCTTC. The full variable domain, its missing parts supplied by reference TRBV2 and TRBJ1-2, is EPEVTQTPSHQVTQMGQEVILRCVPISNHLYFYWYRQILGQKVEFLVSFYNNEISEKSEIFDDQFSVERPDGSNFTLKIRSTKLEDSAMYFCASSEIDRVRRGYTFGSGTRLTVV.

This chain joins TRBV6-5 and TRBJ1-1, with 7 nucleotides matching TRBD1. Per germline, CDR1 MNHEY and CDR2 SVGAGI. Trimming cost V 6 bases and J 1 base; bases outside gene matches: 8. The CDR3 sequence is 15 residues long. CDR3 DNA sequence: TGTGCCAGCAGGGGCATGCAGGGGGGGAACACTGAAGCTTTCTTT. Amino acids: CASRGMQGGNTEAFF.

V gene TRBV5-1 combines with J gene TRBJ2-7; no clear D gene. Trimming removed 4 bases from V and 0 bases from J, with 11 bases in between. In germline, CDR1 is SGHRS, CDR2 YFSETQ. The length of the CDR3 is 14 residues. The CDR3 sequence is CASSTGRSSYEQYF. The CDR3 nucleotides are TGCGCCAGCAGCACCGGACGGAGCTCCTACGAGCAGTACTTC.

The rearrangement uses TRBV5-4 and TRBJ1-6; a weak D match, TRBD1 (6 bases). The V gene lost 0 bases and the J gene lost 4 bases, with 8 bases spanning the gap. There are 15 residues in the CDR3. Per the germline V gene, CDR1 is SGHNT and CDR2 is YYREEE (reference sequence). CDR3: CASSLGQDYNSPLHF. Here the CDR3 DNA reads TGTGCCAGCAGCTTGGGACAGGATTATAATTCACCCCTCCACTTT.

The rearrangement links TRBV9 to TRBJ2-1; 8 nucleotides match TRBD2. The CDR3 loop spans 18 amino acids. Germline V gene data show CDR1 as SGDLS and CDR2 as YYNGEE. J lost 8 bases, V lost 3 bases, and 19 bases had no gene match. This CDR3 reads CASSALGRSGTRKDEQFF. CDR3 nucleotides: TGTGCCAGCAGCGCCCTGGGGCGGTCCGGGACTAGGAAGGATGAGCAGTTCTTC.

The V gene is TRBV4-1, the J gene TRBJ1-1, with D uncertain. The germline V gene encodes CDR1 MGHRA and CDR2 YSYEKL. The CDR3 covers 17 residues. V was shortened by 2 bases and J by 1 base, with 17 bases between the two germline ends. CDR3 sequence reads: CASSQSPPKKKNTEAFF. CDR3 sequence (DNA): TGCGCCAGCAGCCAAAGCCCTCCCAAAAAAAAGAACACTGAAGCTTTCTTT.

The chain employs TRBV7-9 and TRBJ2-2; D is possibly TRBD2 (6 bases). The V gene lost 4 bases and the J gene lost 0 bases, with 21 bases spanning the gap. Germline CDR1 reads SEHNR; CDR2 reads FQNEAQ (reference sequence). This CDR3 contains 19 residues. The CDR3 loop reads CASSSPPAGLAANTGELFF. CDR3 nucleotides: TGTGCCAGCAGCTCACCCCCGGCGGGGCTAGCCGCGAACACCGGGGAGCTGTTTTTT.

The gene calls are TRBV6-4 and TRBJ1-6; D unclear. The V gene lost 3 bases and the J gene lost 9 bases, with 9 bases spanning the gap. CDR1 and CDR2 from the germline V gene are MRHNA and SNTAGT. This CDR3 spans 13 amino acids. CDR3 sequence reads: CASSEEVGSPLHF. For the CDR3, the DNA is TGTGCCAGCAGTGAGGAGGTGGGTTCACCCCTCCACTTT.

The chain carries TRBV6-6 and TRBJ1-3; 7 nucleotides line up with TRBD1. Germline CDR1 MNHNY, CDR2 SVGAGI (reference sequence). The CDR3 extends over 16 amino acids. The ends lost 5 bases at V and 3 bases at J; junction bases unmatched: 10. The CDR3 sequence is CASSKLTGVLGNTIYF. In DNA form, the CDR3 reads TGTGCCAGCAGTAAGCTTACAGGGGTTCTTGGAAACACCATATATTTT.

This clone was detected once. This specimen includes other DNA sequences encoding the same CDR3. This chain joins TRBV7-9 and TRBJ2-7; D uncertain. The germline gives CDR1 SEHNR, CDR2 FQNEAQ (reference sequence). This CDR3 has 14 residues. Trimming left V 3 bases short and J 0 bases short, with 9 bases between. This chain's CDR3 is CASSLAGSSYEQYF. DNA for the CDR3: TGTGCCAGCAGCTTGGCAGGTAGCTCCTACGAGCAGTACTTC.

The rearrangement links TRBV23-1 to TRBJ2-3; 11 nucleotides match TRBD2. TRBV23-1 carries the ORF label, with uncertain function. Unmatched junction bases numbered 4, after V lost 4 bases and J lost 1 base. The CDR3 totals 16 residues. The DNA of the CDR3 is TGCGCCAGCAGTCTTGGTAGCGGGAGGGGCACAGATACGCAGTATTTT. It specifies CASSLGSGRGTDTQYF.